The 17 T cell receptor beta chains given below trace back to one sample, sequenced in a study of graft-versus-host responses after intestinal transplantation. The method was immunoSEQ multiplex PCR; TCRdb's version includes in-frame clones alone and lacks a portion of them. This table holds 90,000 to 120,000 clones, about 87% found once. These receptors' antigens are unknown. Sample: unstimulated CD4+ T cells sorted from spleen or lymph node cells, taken before transplant. The source of these receptors is a human donor who was the organ donor for an intestinal transplant.

In the case of this clone: At one end, the junction sequence differs from germline, possibly due to a read error. The chain combines TRBV6-6 with TRBJ1-1; possible D gene TRBD1, 6 bases. CDR1 and CDR2 from the germline V gene are MNHNY and SVGAGI (reference sequence). The CDR3 spans 14 residues. CDR3 coding DNA: TGTGCCATCAGTCAGGGGTCAGGGAACACTGAAGCTTTCTTT. It translates to CAISQGSGNTEAFF.

The gene calls are TRBV5-6 and TRBJ2-5, with D perhaps matching TRBD2 (5 bases). Trimming took off 0 bases at V and 5 bases at J, with 8 bases between the two ends. Looked up from germline, CDR1 is SGHDT and CDR2 is YYEEEE. CDR3 length: 13 residues. Here the CDR3 reads CASSLGGPETQYF. CDR3 in DNA: TGTGCCAGCAGCTTGGGAGGGCCGGAGACCCAGTACTTC.

This chain links TRBV15 with TRBJ2-5; 11 bases match TRBD2. V lost 3 bases to trimming and J lost 7 bases; unmatched junction nucleotides: 10. Germline V gives CDR1 LNHNV, CDR2 YYDKDF (reference sequence). This CDR3 has 16 amino acids. The CDR3 sequence: CATSSDTSGGWGTQYF. In nucleotides, the CDR3 is TGTGCCACCAGCAGCGACACTAGCGGGGGTTGGGGGACCCAGTACTTC.

This clone was observed once. V and J are TRBV5-6 and TRBJ1-2; unclear D gene. The germline gives CDR1 SGHDT, CDR2 YYEEEE. The CDR3 runs to 12 residues. With 3 bases removed from V and 10 bases from J, the gap between germline ends came to 13 bases. The DNA for the CDR3 is TGTGCCAGCAGCTCCAGACGACCCGCCTACACCTTC. Its protein is CASSSRRPAYTF.

The rearrangement joins TRBV5-1 to TRBJ1-1; D is unresolved. The length of the CDR3 is 16 residues. CDR1 is SGHRS and CDR2 is YFSETQ in the germline V gene. Trimming removed 3 bases at V and 1 base at J, with 16 bases between. The CDR3 DNA follows: TGCGCCAGCAGCTCCTTACTGACGGGATCGAACACTGAAGCTTTCTTT. Translated, it gives CASSSLLTGSNTEAFF.

The chain recombines TRBV9 with TRBJ2-7; D is ambiguous. CDR1 and CDR2 (germline): SGDLS, YYNGEE. V shed 2 bases and J shed 7 bases, with 10 bases lying between them. The CDR3 spans 12 residues. The CDR3 region is CASSVSEREQYF. CDR3 nucleotide sequence: TGTGCCAGCAGCGTTTCAGAAAGAGAGCAGTACTTC.

The rearrangement joins TRBV6-5 to TRBJ2-7; perhaps TRBD1 as D (6 bases). The germline V gene encodes CDR1 MNHEY and CDR2 SVGAGI. The CDR3 contains 14 residues. Trimming removed 6 bases at V and 0 bases at J, with 12 bases between. As DNA, the CDR3 is TGTGCCAGCAGGTGGACAGACAGCTCCTACGAGCAGTACTTC. Residues: CASRWTDSSYEQYF.

In DNA form, the CDR3 reads TGTGCCAGCAGCGTATCCGGGGGGGACACCGGGGAGCTGTTTTTT. This translates into CASSVSGGDTGELFF. The chain uses TRBV9 and TRBJ2-2; 8 nucleotides match TRBD2. This CDR3 comprises 15 residues. V shed 1 base and J 3 bases; nucleotides not matched to a gene: 2. From germline, CDR1 is SGDLS and CDR2 YYNGEE.

CDR3 in amino acids: CASTTIGAMNTEAFF. DNA for the CDR3: TGTGCCAGCACTACAATCGGGGCCATGAACACTGAAGCTTTCTTT. J is TRBJ1-1 and V is TRBV6-1, with D perhaps matching TRBD1 (5 bases). Trimming stripped 7 bases from V and 0 bases from J, with 15 bases between. Germline V CDR1 and CDR2: MNHNS, SASEGT. The CDR3 consists of 15 residues.

V gene TRBV18 combines with J gene TRBJ2-1; TRBD2 matches 9 bases. This CDR3 region has 15 residues. Trimming removed 4 bases from V and 9 bases from J; junction bases left unmatched: 10. Germline assignment: CDR1 KGHSH and CDR2 LQKENI. CDR3 coding DNA: TGTGCCAGCTCACGAAACCCTAGCGGGATAAGTGAGCAGTTCTTC. This encodes CASSRNPSGISEQFF.

The rearrangement uses TRBV4-1 and TRBJ1-3; tentative D call: TRBD1 (6 bases). Germline CDR1 and CDR2: MGHRA and YSYEKL. V was clipped by 4 bases and J by 0 bases, with 16 bases between them. The CDR3 length is 17 residues. In DNA form, the CDR3 reads TGCGCCAGCAGCCGAGCGCCCGGGACAAACTCTGGAAACACCATATATTTT. Protein product: CASSRAPGTNSGNTIYF.

This clone was recorded once. The rearrangement links TRBV2 to TRBJ2-3; 13 positions match TRBD2. In germline, CDR1 is SNHLY, CDR2 FYNNEI. V lost 6 bases to trimming and J lost 4 bases; unmatched junction nucleotides: 4. This CDR3 is built from 15 residues. The CDR3 here is CASRTSGGSADTQYF. CDR3 bases: TGTGCCAGCAGGACTAGCGGGGGGTCGGCAGATACGCAGTATTTT.

The chain uses TRBV15 and TRBJ2-1; TRBD2 matches 10 bases. The ends lost 1 base at V and 7 bases at J; junction bases unmatched: 13. CDR1 is LNHNV, CDR2 YYDKDF, per germline (reference sequence). CDR3 size: 18 residues. The CDR3: CATSRGGATSGNRNEQFF. The CDR3 DNA follows: TGTGCCACCAGCAGAGGTGGGGCCACTAGCGGGAATAGAAATGAGCAGTTCTTC.

The chain has TRBV6-5 and TRBJ1-1; D is uncertain. This CDR3 has 13 amino acids. Germline CDR1 reads MNHEY; CDR2 reads SVGAGI. The V end lost 8 bases, the J end lost 1 base, and 11 bases lay between the germline ends. CDR3 DNA sequence: TGTGCCAGCCGTCGCCAAGAGAACACTGAAGCTTTCTTT. Encoded protein: CASRRQENTEAFF.

The V gene is TRBV5-1, the J gene TRBJ1-2, with 9 bases identical to TRBD1. Germline trimming cut 4 bases from V and 6 bases from J; bases unmatched to any gene: 13. The CDR3 has 16 amino acids. Germline V lookup: CDR1 SGHRS, CDR2 YFSETQ. CDR3 sequence (DNA): TGCGCCAGCAGCAGATTCGAGACAGGGGGTATAGATGGCTACACCTTC. Translated, it gives CASSRFETGGIDGYTF. The full variable domain, with the rest looked up from reference TRBV5-1 and TRBJ1-2, is KAGVTQTPRYLIKTRGQQVTLSCSPISGHRSVSWYQQTPGQGLQFLFEYFSETQRNKGNFPGRFSGRQFSNSRSEMNVSTLELGDSALYLCASSRFETGGIDGYTFGSGTRLTVV.

V is TRBV6-1 and J is TRBJ1-1; 8 bases are a match to TRBD1. The CDR3 is 15 residues long. V lost 6 bases, J lost 4 bases, and 10 bases stayed unmatched. Per the germline V gene, CDR1 is MNHNS and CDR2 is SASEGT. Written as DNA, the CDR3 is TGTGCCAGCAGACCGGACAGGGTGGTTGGCACTGAAGCTTTCTTT. Protein: CASRPDRVVGTEAFF.

The rearrangement uses TRBV4-1 and TRBJ1-2; perhaps TRBD1 as D (5 bases). This CDR3 has 16 amino acids. Germline CDR1 MGHRA, CDR2 YSYEKL. Trimming cost V 2 bases and J 6 bases, with 19 bases left between them. CDR3 protein: CASSQPRGGGAHGYTF. The CDR3 bases are TGCGCCAGCAGCCAACCGCGCGGGGGGGGTGCGCATGGCTACACCTTC.